This TCR beta chain was recovered during a study of cytomegalovirus exposure and HLA in healthy donors. Study-wide context: Both the 120 or so validation repertoires and the 600 to 750 first-cohort repertoires used the same platform, as reported by a later analysis.

Repertoires were generated with immunoSEQ multiplex PCR, while TCRdb's copy carries only in-frame clones and drops some. The profile shows about 150,000 clones, roughly 91% of them singletons. The CDR3 runs 15 residues. In germline, CDR1 is LGHNA, CDR2 YSLEER. V lost 0 bases and J lost 2, with 10 bases in between. V is TRBV4-3 and J is TRBJ1-1; tentative D call: TRBD1 (5 bases). The TCR comes from a man in his late teens or twenties in good health and CMV-seronegative. Sequencing was carried out using PBMCs. The CDR3 sequence is CASSQDGADNTEAFF. The CDR3 bases are TGCGCCAGCAGCCAAGATGGGGCAGATAACACTGAAGCTTTCTTT.